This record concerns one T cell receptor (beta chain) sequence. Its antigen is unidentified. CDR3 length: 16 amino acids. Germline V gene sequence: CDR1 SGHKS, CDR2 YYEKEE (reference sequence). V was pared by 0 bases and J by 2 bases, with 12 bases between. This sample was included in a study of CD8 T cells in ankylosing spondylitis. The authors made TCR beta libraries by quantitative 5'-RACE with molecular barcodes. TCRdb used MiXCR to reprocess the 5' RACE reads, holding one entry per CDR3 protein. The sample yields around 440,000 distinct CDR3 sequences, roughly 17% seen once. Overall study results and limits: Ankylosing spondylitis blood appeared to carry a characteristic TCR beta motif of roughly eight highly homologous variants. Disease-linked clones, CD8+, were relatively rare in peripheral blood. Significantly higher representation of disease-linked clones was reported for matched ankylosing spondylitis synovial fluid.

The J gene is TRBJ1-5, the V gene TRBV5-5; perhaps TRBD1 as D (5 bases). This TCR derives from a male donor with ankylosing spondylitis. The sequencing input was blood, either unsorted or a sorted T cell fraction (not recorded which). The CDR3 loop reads CASSLAGGSGNQPQHF. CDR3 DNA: TGTGCCAGCAGCTTGGCCGGGGGGTCTGGCAATCAGCCCCAGCATTTT.